Reported below is one T cell receptor beta chain. The CDR3 length is 14 residues. V lost 1 base, J lost 2 bases, and 2 bases stayed unmatched. Germline V gives CDR1 GTSNPN, CDR2 SVGIG (reference sequence). This record belongs to a study of blood T cell repertoires in COVID-19. Study as a whole: Some COVID-19 samples were acute and others convalescent; all came from the United States, Italy and Spain. T cells, B-cell-depleted T cells, or PBMCs provided the cDNA or gDNA that served as material.

Under the authors' procedure: Reference gene primer amplification in the assay estimated nucleated cell counts. Repertoires were generated with immunoSEQ multiplex PCR, while TCRdb's copy carries only in-frame clones and drops some. That table furnishes V, J and clone size, whereas the DNA furnished D and trimming. The sample yields 130,000 or so clones, more than 75% seen once. The chain couples TRBV30 to TRBJ1-5; 7 bases match TRBD1. Sequenced: peripheral blood. This TCR was sampled from a man aged 50 or older with acute or convalescent COVID-19. The CDR3, as DNA: TGTGCCTGGAGTGGCACAGGGGGCAATCAGCCCCAGCATTTT. Protein: CAWSGTGGNQPQHF.